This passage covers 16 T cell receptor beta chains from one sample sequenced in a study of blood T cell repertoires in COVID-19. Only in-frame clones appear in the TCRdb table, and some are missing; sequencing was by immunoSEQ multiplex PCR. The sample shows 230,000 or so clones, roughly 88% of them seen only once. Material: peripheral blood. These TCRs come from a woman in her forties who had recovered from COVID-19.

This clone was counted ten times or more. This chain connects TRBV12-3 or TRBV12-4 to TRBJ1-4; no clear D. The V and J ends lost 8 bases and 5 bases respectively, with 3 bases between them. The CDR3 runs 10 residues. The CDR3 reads CASGNEKLFF. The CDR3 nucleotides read TGTGCCAGCGGCAATGAAAAACTGTTTTTT.

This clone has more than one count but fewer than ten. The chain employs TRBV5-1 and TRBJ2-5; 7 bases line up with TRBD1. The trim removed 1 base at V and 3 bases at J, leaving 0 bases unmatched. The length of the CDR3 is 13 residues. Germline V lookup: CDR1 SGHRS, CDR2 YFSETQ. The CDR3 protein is CASSLTGEETQYF. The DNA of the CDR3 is TGCGCCAGCAGCTTGACAGGGGAAGAGACCCAGTACTTC.

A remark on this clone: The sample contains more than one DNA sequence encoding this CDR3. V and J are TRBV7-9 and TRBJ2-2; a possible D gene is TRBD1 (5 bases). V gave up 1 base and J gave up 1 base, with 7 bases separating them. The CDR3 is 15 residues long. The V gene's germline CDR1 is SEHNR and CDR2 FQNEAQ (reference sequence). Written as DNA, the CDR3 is TGTGCCAGCAGCTTAGGCCAGGGGAACACCGGGGAGCTGTTTTTT. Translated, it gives CASSLGQGNTGELFF.

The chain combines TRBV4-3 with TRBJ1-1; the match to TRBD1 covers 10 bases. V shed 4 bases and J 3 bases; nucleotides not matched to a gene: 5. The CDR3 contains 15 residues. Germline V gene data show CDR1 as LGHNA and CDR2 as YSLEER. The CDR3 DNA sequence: TGCGCCAGCAGCCGCCGACAGGGGGCGGACACTGAAGCTTTCTTT. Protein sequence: CASSRRQGADTEAFF.

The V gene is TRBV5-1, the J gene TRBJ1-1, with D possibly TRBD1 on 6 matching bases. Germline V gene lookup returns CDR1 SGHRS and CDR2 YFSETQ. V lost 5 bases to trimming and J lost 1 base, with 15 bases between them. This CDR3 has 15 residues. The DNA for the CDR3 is TGCGCCAGCAGGCAGCCTGGGGGGGCGAACACTGAAGCTTTCTTT. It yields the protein CASRQPGGANTEAFF.

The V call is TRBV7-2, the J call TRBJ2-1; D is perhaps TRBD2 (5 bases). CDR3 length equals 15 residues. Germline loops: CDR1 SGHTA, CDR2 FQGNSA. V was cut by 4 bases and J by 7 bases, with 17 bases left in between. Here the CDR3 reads CASSSSSSFMNEQFF. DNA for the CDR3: TGTGCCAGCAGCTCTTCTAGCTCCTTTATGAATGAGCAGTTCTTC.

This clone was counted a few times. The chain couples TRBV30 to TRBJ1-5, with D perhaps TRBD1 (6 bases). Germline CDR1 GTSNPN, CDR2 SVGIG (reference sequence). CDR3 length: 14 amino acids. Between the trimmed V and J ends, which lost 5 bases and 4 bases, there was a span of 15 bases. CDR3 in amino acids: CAWATGLRNQPQHF. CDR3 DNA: TGTGCCTGGGCCACAGGGCTCAGGAATCAGCCCCAGCATTTT.

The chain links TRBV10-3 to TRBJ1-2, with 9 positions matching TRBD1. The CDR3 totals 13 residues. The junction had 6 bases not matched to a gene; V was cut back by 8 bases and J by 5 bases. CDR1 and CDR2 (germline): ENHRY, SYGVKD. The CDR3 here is CAIVKGQGYGYTF. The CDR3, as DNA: TGTGCCATCGTGAAAGGACAGGGGTATGGCTACACCTTC.

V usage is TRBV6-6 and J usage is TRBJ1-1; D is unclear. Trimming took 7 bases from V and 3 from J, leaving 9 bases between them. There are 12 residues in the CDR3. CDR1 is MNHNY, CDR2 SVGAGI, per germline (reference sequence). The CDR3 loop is CASNPRDTEAFF. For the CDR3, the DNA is TGTGCCAGCAATCCGAGGGACACTGAAGCTTTCTTT.

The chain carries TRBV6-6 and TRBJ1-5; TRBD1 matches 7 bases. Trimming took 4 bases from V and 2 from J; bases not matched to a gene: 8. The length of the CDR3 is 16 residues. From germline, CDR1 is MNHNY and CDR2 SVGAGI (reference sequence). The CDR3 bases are TGTGCCAGCAGTTCCGCCGGGACAGTGGGCAATCAGCCCCAGCATTTT. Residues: CASSSAGTVGNQPQHF.

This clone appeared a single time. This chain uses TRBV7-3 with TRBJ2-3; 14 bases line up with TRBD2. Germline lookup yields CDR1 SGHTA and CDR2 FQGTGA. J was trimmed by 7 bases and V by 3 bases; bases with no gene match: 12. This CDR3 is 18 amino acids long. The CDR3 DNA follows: TGTGCCAGCAGCTTCACCAACCCCGGGACTAGCGGGGGCAATACGCAGTATTTT. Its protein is CASSFTNPGTSGGNTQYF.

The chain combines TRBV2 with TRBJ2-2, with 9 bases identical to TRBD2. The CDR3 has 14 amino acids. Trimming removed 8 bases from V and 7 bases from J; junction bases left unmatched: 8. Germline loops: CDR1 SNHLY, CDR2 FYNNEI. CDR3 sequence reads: CASGSLAGIGELFF. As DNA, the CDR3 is TGTGCCAGCGGGAGTCTAGCGGGGATCGGGGAGCTGTTTTTT.

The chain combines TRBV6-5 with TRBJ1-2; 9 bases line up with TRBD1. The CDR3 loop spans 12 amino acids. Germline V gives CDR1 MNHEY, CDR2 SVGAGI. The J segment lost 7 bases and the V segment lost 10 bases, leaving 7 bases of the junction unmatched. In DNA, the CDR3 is TGTGCCATACAGGGGGCTGGTAGTGGCTACACCTTC. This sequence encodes CAIQGAGSGYTF.

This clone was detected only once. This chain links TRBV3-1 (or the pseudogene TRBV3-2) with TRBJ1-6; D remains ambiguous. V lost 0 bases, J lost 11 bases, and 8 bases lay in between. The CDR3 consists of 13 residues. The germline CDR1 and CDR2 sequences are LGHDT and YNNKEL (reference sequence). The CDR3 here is CASSQDSRAPLHF. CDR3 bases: TGTGCCAGCAGCCAAGATTCTCGAGCACCCCTCCACTTT.

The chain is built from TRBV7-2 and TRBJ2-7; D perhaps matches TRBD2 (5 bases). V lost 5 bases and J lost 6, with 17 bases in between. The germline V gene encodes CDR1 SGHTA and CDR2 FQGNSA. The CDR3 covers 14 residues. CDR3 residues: CASSRTWECCEQYF. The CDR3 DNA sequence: TGTGCCAGCAGCAGAACTTGGGAGTGCTGCGAGCAGTACTTC.

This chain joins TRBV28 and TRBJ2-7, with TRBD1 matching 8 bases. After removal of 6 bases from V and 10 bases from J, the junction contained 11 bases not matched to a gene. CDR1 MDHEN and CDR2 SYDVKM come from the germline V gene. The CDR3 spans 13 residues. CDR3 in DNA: TGTGCCAGCAGGCGCTCAGGGGGCGCAGATCAGTACTTC. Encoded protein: CASRRSGGADQYF.